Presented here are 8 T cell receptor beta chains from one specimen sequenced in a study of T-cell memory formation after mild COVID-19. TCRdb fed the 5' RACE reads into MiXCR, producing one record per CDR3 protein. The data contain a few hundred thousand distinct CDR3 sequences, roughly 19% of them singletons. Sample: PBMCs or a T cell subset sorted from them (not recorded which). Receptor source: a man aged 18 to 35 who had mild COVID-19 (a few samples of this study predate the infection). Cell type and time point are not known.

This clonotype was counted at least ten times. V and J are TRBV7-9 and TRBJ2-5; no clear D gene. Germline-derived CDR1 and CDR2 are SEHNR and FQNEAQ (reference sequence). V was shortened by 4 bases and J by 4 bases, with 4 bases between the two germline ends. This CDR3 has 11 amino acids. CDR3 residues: CASSWAETQYF. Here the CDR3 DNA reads TGTGCCAGCAGCTGGGCAGAGACCCAGTACTTC.

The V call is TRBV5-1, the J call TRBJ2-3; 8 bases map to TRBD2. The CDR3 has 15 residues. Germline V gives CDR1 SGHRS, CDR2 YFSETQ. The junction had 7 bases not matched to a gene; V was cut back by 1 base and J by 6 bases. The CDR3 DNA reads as TGCGCCAGCAGCTTGAGCGGGGGAAGCTCCGATACGCAGTATTTT. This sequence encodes CASSLSGGSSDTQYF. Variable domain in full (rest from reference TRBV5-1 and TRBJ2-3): KAGVTQTPRYLIKTRGQQVTLSCSPISGHRSVSWYQQTPGQGLQFLFEYFSETQRNKGNFPGRFSGRQFSNSRSEMNVSTLELGDSALYLCASSLSGGSSDTQYFGPGTRLTVL.

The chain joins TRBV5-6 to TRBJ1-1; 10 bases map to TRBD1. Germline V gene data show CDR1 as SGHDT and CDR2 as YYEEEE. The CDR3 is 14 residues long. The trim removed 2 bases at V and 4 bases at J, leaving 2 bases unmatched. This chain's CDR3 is CASSFGQGGTEAFF. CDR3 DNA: TGTGCCAGCAGCTTTGGACAGGGGGGCACTGAAGCTTTCTTT.

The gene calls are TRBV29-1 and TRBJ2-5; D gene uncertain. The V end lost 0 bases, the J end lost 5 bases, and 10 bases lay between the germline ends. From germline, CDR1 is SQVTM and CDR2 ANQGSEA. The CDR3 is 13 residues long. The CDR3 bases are TGCAGCGTTGAAGAGGTCCCAGCGGAGACCCAGTACTTC. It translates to CSVEEVPAETQYF.

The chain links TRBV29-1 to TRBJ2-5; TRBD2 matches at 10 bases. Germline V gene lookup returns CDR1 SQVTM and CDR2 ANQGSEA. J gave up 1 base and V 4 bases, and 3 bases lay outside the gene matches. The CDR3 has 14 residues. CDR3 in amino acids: CSVGIAGGQETQYF. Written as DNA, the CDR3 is TGCAGCGTTGGAATAGCGGGGGGCCAAGAGACCCAGTACTTC.

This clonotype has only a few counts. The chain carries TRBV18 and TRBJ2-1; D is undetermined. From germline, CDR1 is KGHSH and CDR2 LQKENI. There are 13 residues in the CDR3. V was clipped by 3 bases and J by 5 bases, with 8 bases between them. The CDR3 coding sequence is TGTGCCAGCTCACCGCGACGGAACAATGAGCAGTTCTTC. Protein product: CASSPRRNNEQFF.

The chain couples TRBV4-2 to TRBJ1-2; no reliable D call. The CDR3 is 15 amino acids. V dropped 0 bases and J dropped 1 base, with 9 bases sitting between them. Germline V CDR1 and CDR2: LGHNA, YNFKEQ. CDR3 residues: CASSQETGSNYGYTF. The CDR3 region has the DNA TGTGCCAGCAGCCAAGAAACGGGCAGTAACTATGGCTACACCTTC.

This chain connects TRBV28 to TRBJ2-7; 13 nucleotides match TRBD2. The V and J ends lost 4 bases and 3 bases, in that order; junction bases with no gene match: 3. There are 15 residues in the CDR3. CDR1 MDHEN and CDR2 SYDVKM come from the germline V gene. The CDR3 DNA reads TGTGCCAGCAGTTCGACTAGCGGGGGGATCTACGAGCAGTACGTC. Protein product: CASSSTSGGIYEQYV.